These 32 T cell receptor beta chains were sequenced from one sample in a study of blood T cell repertoires in COVID-19 (TCRdb year 2020). Receptor amplification or capture employed the immunoSEQ multiplex PCR assay. The source is immuneACCESS, and TCRdb retained only in-frame sequences with V and J called. Part of the clones is not carried over; for the studies checked, unresolved V genes explain less than half of this, and the remainder is unexplained. Present in this sample are tens of thousands of clones, more than 80% of which were seen just once. Clones ranked in the top ten supply around 15% of the sample. The sample comprised peripheral blood. The receptors originated from a human donor in a cohort sampled during active COVID-19.

The count of this clone is one. V usage is TRBV5-1 and J usage is TRBJ1-1, with 7 bases identical to TRBD1. Germline trimming cut 0 bases from V and 5 bases from J; bases unmatched to any gene: 4. Germline CDR1 is SGHRS and CDR2 is YFSETQ. This CDR3 is built from 14 residues. The CDR3: CASSLGDRKTEAFF. Written as DNA, the CDR3 is TGCGCCAGCAGCTTGGGGGACAGAAAGACTGAAGCTTTCTTT.

The rearrangement uses TRBV25-1 and TRBJ2-1, with a weak D call TRBD2 (5 bases). Germline loops: CDR1 MGHDK, CDR2 SYGVNS. V was pared by 4 bases and J by 13 bases, with 20 bases between. CDR3 size: 14 residues. The CDR3 DNA reads as TGTGCCAGCAGTGCCGGTACGGGGAACCCTCAACAGTTCTTC. Residues: CASSAGTGNPQQFF.

The chain combines TRBV4-1 with TRBJ2-5, with D uncertain. Trimming removed 3 bases at V and 5 bases at J, with 13 bases between. Germline V gives CDR1 MGHRA, CDR2 YSYEKL. The CDR3 is made up of 14 amino acids. CDR3 residues: CASSQPALQETQYF. The CDR3, as DNA: TGCGCCAGCAGCCAGCCGGCGCTACAGGAGACCCAGTACTTC.

Only a few counts were recorded for this clone. CDR3 in amino acids: CASSWSGAEQFF. CDR3 bases: TGTGCCAGCAGTTGGAGCGGGGCAGAGCAGTTCTTC. The chain carries TRBV12-3 or TRBV12-4 and TRBJ2-1; TRBD2 agrees at 7 bases. The CDR3 runs 12 residues. After removal of 4 bases from V and 10 bases from J, the junction contained 4 bases not matched to a gene.

This clone was picked up one time. CDR3 nucleotide sequence: TGTGCCAGCAGTTTAGGGTCGTTCCGGACAAAGTATGGCTACACCTTC. Protein sequence: CASSLGSFRTKYGYTF. This sequence joins TRBV28 and TRBJ1-2; TRBD1 might be the D (5 bases). The CDR3 loop spans 16 amino acids. Deletions cut 2 bases from V and 5 bases from J, with 18 bases between. Per germline, CDR1 MDHEN and CDR2 SYDVKM.

This CDR3 is CASSQDRGSGRDTQYF. DNA of the CDR3: TGTGCCAGCAGCCAAGATCGGGGTAGCGGGAGAGATACGCAGTATTTT. The V gene is TRBV3-1 (or the pseudogene TRBV3-2), the J gene TRBJ2-3; 9 bases align to TRBD2. CDR1 LGHDT and CDR2 YNNKEL come from the germline V gene (reference sequence). The V gene end was trimmed by 0 bases and the J gene end by 5 bases; junction bases not matched to a gene: 6. There are 16 residues in the CDR3.

The chain is built from TRBV11-2 and TRBJ2-1, with 9 nucleotides matching TRBD1. CDR3 size: 15 residues. Germline loops: CDR1 SGHAT, CDR2 FQNNGV. Trimming at V came to 2 bases and at J to 6 bases, leaving 5 bases not matched to a gene. This chain's CDR3 is CASSLRQGVPNEQFF. Here the CDR3 DNA reads TGTGCCAGCAGCTTACGACAGGGGGTCCCCAATGAGCAGTTCTTC.

The rearrangement links TRBV7-6 to TRBJ1-5; no clear D gene. Germline-derived CDR1 and CDR2 are SGHVS and FNYEAQ. Trimming shortened V by 2 bases and J by 4 bases, and 12 bases separated the two germline ends. The CDR3 contains 15 residues. The CDR3 coding sequence is TGTGCCAGCAGCTTACAATCGGGATTTAATCAGCCCCAGCATTTT. Amino acids: CASSLQSGFNQPQHF.

J is TRBJ1-6 and V is TRBV10-2; TRBD1 matches at 7 bases. Germline V gene lookup returns CDR1 WSHSY and CDR2 SAAADI. Germline trimming cut 5 bases from V and 7 bases from J; bases unmatched to any gene: 2. This CDR3 has 13 amino acids. The CDR3: CASSQQGNSPLHF. Here the CDR3 DNA reads TGCGCCAGCAGTCAACAGGGGAATTCACCCCTCCACTTT.

The J gene is TRBJ1-1, the V gene TRBV9; 9 bases match TRBD1. Germline values: CDR1 SGDLS, CDR2 YYNGEE. The CDR3 has 14 residues. The V segment lost 4 bases and the J segment 5 bases; nucleotides outside the gene matches: 6. The chain's CDR3 is CASSPDRGVTEAFF. CDR3 sequence (DNA): TGTGCCAGCAGCCCGGACAGGGGCGTTACTGAAGCTTTCTTT.

A single count supports this clone. This chain joins TRBV18 and TRBJ1-1, with D unresolved. Germline CDR1 and CDR2: KGHSH and LQKENI. The CDR3 is 13 residues long. Trimming stripped 8 bases from V and 1 base from J, with 11 bases between. This CDR3 reads CASRRGENTEAFF. Here the CDR3 DNA reads TGTGCCAGCCGACGAGGCGAGAACACTGAAGCTTTCTTT. Using reference TRBV18 and TRBJ1-1 for the parts outside the CDR3, the full variable domain is NAGVMQNPRHLVRRRGQEARLRCSPMKGHSHVYWYRQLPEEGLKFMVYLQKENIIDESGMPKERFSAEFPKEGPSILRIQQVVRGDSAAYFCASRRGENTEAFFGQGTRLTVV.

Regarding this clone: At one of its ends the junction is not consistent with the germline gene, which may arise from a read error. The chain links TRBV13 to TRBJ2-3, with 16 bases that match TRBD2. The CDR3 contains 18 residues. Germline V CDR1 and CDR2: PRHDT, FYEKMQ (reference sequence). The CDR3 coding sequence is TGTCCCAGCCGCTTAACGGGGACTAGCGGGGGGGGCACAGATACGCAGTATTTT. It codes for CPSRLTGTSGGGTDTQYF.

The genes are TRBV19 and TRBJ1-1, with 7 bases that match TRBD1. This CDR3 region has 13 residues. V shed 5 bases and J 11 bases; nucleotides not matched to a gene: 11. Germline V gives CDR1 LNHDA, CDR2 SQIVND (reference sequence). CDR3 sequence: CASSVTGTRDAFF. In DNA, the CDR3 is TGTGCCAGTAGTGTGACAGGGACCCGGGATGCTTTCTTT.

This clone was counted only a few times. V usage is TRBV12-5 and J usage is TRBJ1-4; TRBD1 aligns across 10 bases. The junction had 5 bases not matched to a gene; V was cut back by 6 bases and J by 4 bases. This CDR3 has 15 residues. Germline assignment: CDR1 LGHNT and CDR2 FRNRAP. The CDR3 loop is CASGPGTGVNEKLFF. The CDR3 DNA is TGTGCTAGTGGCCCCGGGACAGGGGTTAATGAAAAACTGTTTTTT.

This clone was seen once. J is TRBJ1-3 and V is TRBV9, with TRBD1 matching 10 bases. The length of the CDR3 is 17 residues. With 0 bases clipped from V and 3 bases from J, the junction kept 6 bases outside the gene matches. Germline loops: CDR1 SGDLS, CDR2 YYNGEE. DNA of the CDR3: TGTGCCAGCAGCGTAGGCGGGACAGGGGAGGTTGGAAACACCATATATTTT. Translation: CASSVGGTGEVGNTIYF.

The table lists this clone with a few counts. This chain's CDR3 is CASSLALPGDYEQYF. CDR3 sequence (DNA): TGCGCCAGCAGCTTGGCCCTCCCAGGGGACTACGAGCAGTACTTC. The chain uses TRBV5-1 and TRBJ2-7; D perhaps matches TRBD1 (6 bases). This CDR3 comprises 15 residues. Trimming cost V 0 bases and J 3 bases, with 13 bases left between them. Germline CDR1 is SGHRS and CDR2 is YFSETQ.

The rearrangement joins TRBV24-1 to TRBJ2-3, with 8 bases matching TRBD2. V dropped 3 bases and J dropped 6; count of bases not matched to a gene: 13. Germline values: CDR1 KGHDR, CDR2 SFDVKD. The CDR3 runs to 17 residues. CDR3 in amino acids: CATSDQGGSGRSDTQYF. The CDR3 region has the DNA TGTGCCACCAGTGATCAAGGGGGGAGCGGGAGATCGGATACGCAGTATTTT.

As to this clone: Germline is not matched at one junction end, which may reflect a read error. V is TRBV5-6 and J is TRBJ1-6, with a tentative D call TRBD1 (5 bases). Germline loops: CDR1 SGHDT, CDR2 YYEEEE. CDR3 size: 14 residues. The CDR3 reads CASSLGRVSSPPHF. CDR3 nucleotide sequence: TGTGCCAGCAGCTTGGGCAGGGTGTCGTCACCCCCCCACTTT.

The rearrangement links TRBV5-1 to TRBJ2-3; maybe TRBD2 (5 bases). The CDR3 is 13 amino acids. V was trimmed by 1 base and J by 5 bases, leaving 8 bases between them. Germline-derived CDR1 and CDR2 are SGHRS and YFSETQ. CDR3 loop: CASSLSGKDTQYF. The DNA for the CDR3 is TGCGCCAGCAGCTTGTCGGGGAAAGATACGCAGTATTTT.

This clone was seen once. V gene TRBV6-5 combines with J gene TRBJ1-2, with 8 nucleotides matching TRBD1. CDR1 is MNHEY, CDR2 SVGAGI, per germline. The J segment lost 7 bases and the V segment lost 2 bases, leaving 12 bases of the junction unmatched. This CDR3 region has 16 residues. CDR3 sequence reads: CASSYPLGQGAVGYTF. DNA for the CDR3: TGTGCCAGCAGTTACCCACTCGGGCAGGGGGCGGTTGGCTACACCTTC.

This chain links TRBV5-1 with TRBJ2-1; 10 nucleotides align to TRBD2. The junction had 3 bases not matched to a gene; V was cut back by 0 bases and J by 6 bases. Germline CDR1 reads SGHRS; CDR2 reads YFSETQ. The CDR3 is made up of 15 amino acids. The CDR3 reads CASSLGIAGGNEQFF. CDR3 sequence (DNA): TGCGCCAGCAGCTTGGGGATAGCGGGAGGCAATGAGCAGTTCTTC. The whole variable domain, remainder taken from reference TRBV5-1 and TRBJ2-1, is KAGVTQTPRYLIKTRGQQVTLSCSPISGHRSVSWYQQTPGQGLQFLFEYFSETQRNKGNFPGRFSGRQFSNSRSEMNVSTLELGDSALYLCASSLGIAGGNEQFFGPGTRLTVL.

The rearrangement joins TRBV11-2 to TRBJ2-5; 10 bases align to TRBD1. V lost 4 bases, J lost 5 bases, and 4 bases stayed unmatched. The CDR3 contains 14 residues. The germline CDR1 and CDR2 sequences are SGHAT and FQNNGV. The CDR3 coding sequence is TGTGCCAGCAGCTCCCGACAGGGGGCTGAGACCCAGTACTTC. Its protein product is CASSSRQGAETQYF. The entire variable domain, with the rest obtained from reference TRBV11-2 and TRBJ2-5, is as follows: EAGVAQSPRYKIIEKRQSVAFWCNPISGHATLYWYQQILGQGPKLLIQFQNNGVVDDSQLPKDRFSAERLKGVDSTLKIQPAKLEDSAVYLCASSSRQGAETQYFGPGTRLLVL.

J is TRBJ1-1 and V is TRBV6-5, with TRBD1 as a possible D gene (6 bases). The CDR3 extends over 12 amino acids. V was trimmed by 11 bases and J by 0 bases, leaving 10 bases between them. Per the germline V gene, CDR1 is MNHEY and CDR2 is SVGAGI. The CDR3 DNA is TGTGCCGTACAGGGTTTGAACACTGAAGCTTTCTTT. This gives the protein CAVQGLNTEAFF.

The V and J genes are TRBV10-3 and TRBJ2-3, with 7 bases matching TRBD1. Germline lookup yields CDR1 ENHRY and CDR2 SYGVKD. Trimming cost V 7 bases and J 3 bases; bases outside gene matches: 4. This CDR3 is 13 amino acids long. In nucleotides, the CDR3 is TGTGCCATCACCCTGACAGGGACAGATACGCAGTATTTT. It specifies CAITLTGTDTQYF.

The rearrangement joins TRBV24-1 to TRBJ1-5; D might be TRBD1 (5 bases). This CDR3 region has 16 residues. Germline CDR1 and CDR2: KGHDR and SFDVKD. V dropped 4 bases and J dropped 4 bases, with 16 bases sitting between them. The CDR3 is CATSDRMDTSNQPQHF. CDR3 coding DNA: TGTGCCACCAGTGACCGGATGGACACCTCAAATCAGCCCCAGCATTTT.

The rearrangement links TRBV29-1 to TRBJ2-2; tentatively, D is TRBD1 (5 bases). The CDR3 is made up of 11 amino acids. Germline CDR1 SQVTM, CDR2 ANQGSEA. V was shortened by 6 bases and J by 7 bases, with 9 bases between the two germline ends. CDR3 coding DNA: TGCAGCGTGGCAGGGTTCGGGGAGCTGTTTTTT. Encoded protein: CSVAGFGELFF.

The rearrangement joins TRBV6-1 to TRBJ1-6; a possible D gene is TRBD1 (6 bases). Germline CDR1 and CDR2: MNHNS and SASEGT. The V end lost 6 bases, the J end lost 0 bases, and 9 bases lay between the germline ends. This CDR3 has 15 amino acids. CDR3 bases: TGTGCCAGCAGCCTAGGGGGCTCCTATAATTCACCCCTCCACTTT. Its translation: CASSLGGSYNSPLHF.

The chain has TRBV9 and TRBJ2-1, with 11 positions matching TRBD2. Germline-derived CDR1 and CDR2 are SGDLS and YYNGEE. This CDR3 has 15 amino acids. V shed 0 bases, J shed 6 bases, and the junction held 2 bases outside the gene matches. CDR3 bases: TGTGCCAGCAGCGTAGTAGCGGGAGGGGTCAATGAGCAGTTCTTC. Protein product: CASSVVAGGVNEQFF.

The chain has TRBV18 and TRBJ2-3, with D perhaps TRBD1 (6 bases). Germline V gene sequence: CDR1 KGHSH, CDR2 LQKENI. V lost 6 bases, J lost 1 base, and 20 bases lay in between. The CDR3 extends over 17 amino acids. The CDR3 spells CASSPVSTGGGTDTQYF. The CDR3 region has the DNA TGTGCCAGCTCGCCCGTTTCGACTGGGGGCGGCACAGATACGCAGTATTTT.

The V gene is TRBV7-2, the J gene TRBJ2-7; maybe TRBD1 (6 bases). CDR3 length: 14 amino acids. Per germline, CDR1 SGHTA and CDR2 FQGNSA. The ends were cut back, 1 base at V and 0 bases at J, with 7 bases in the middle. The CDR3 region has the DNA TGTGCCAGCAGCTTAGGGGGACACTCCTACGAGCAGTACTTC. Protein product: CASSLGGHSYEQYF.

The CDR3, as DNA: TGTGCCACCAGCAGAAGATTTAGGACAGGGGACAGCGAGCAGTACTTC. Translating gives CATSRRFRTGDSEQYF. The rearrangement links TRBV15 to TRBJ2-7, with 9 bases identical to TRBD1. The CDR3 has 16 residues. Germline CDR1 LNHNV, CDR2 YYDKDF (reference sequence). The ends lost 2 bases at V and 6 bases at J; junction bases unmatched: 11.

The chain uses TRBV28 and TRBJ1-5; D gene unclear. CDR3 length equals 15 residues. Trimming left V 7 bases short and J 3 bases short, with 16 bases between. Germline V gene sequence: CDR1 MDHEN, CDR2 SYDVKM. The CDR3 loop is CASKPYGRLNQPQHF. In nucleotides, the CDR3 is TGTGCCAGCAAACCCTACGGCAGACTCAATCAGCCCCAGCATTTT.